The sequence of this T cell receptor beta chain was determined in a study of cytomegalovirus exposure and HLA in healthy donors. Study-level information: Roughly 80 million unique TCRs from HLA-typed donors made up an early data release.

The CDR3 runs 13 residues. V shed 10 bases and J shed 2 bases, with 14 bases lying between them. Germline loops: CDR1 MDHEN, CDR2 SYDVKM. Findings and limits, study-wide: TCR beta V segments were, for the most part, productive about 87% or about 30% of the time in an earlier analysis.

PCR amplification relied on 60 Vbeta primers (plus 13 Jbeta primers). Data came from immunoSEQ multiplex PCR; TCRdb stores just in-frame clones and leaves some out. Altogether more than 130,000 clones are present, about 82% being singletons, with the ten largest covering approximately 2%. Worth noting for this clone: Its antigen is not identified.

This TCR came from a man aged 25-45 years in good health and CMV-seronegative. The sequenced sample was PBMCs. V gene TRBV28 combines with J gene TRBJ1-1, with no clear D. The DNA of the CDR3 is TGTGCCACCGAGGTGGGTACCAACACTGAAGCTTTCTTT. The encoded protein is CATEVGTNTEAFF.